This T cell receptor beta chain appears in the sequencing data of a study of shared clonotypes between healthy human individuals. Broader study findings: Non-shared clonotypes had lower generation probabilities than clonotypes shared by all four sorted-subset donors.

On this clone itself: As yet, its antigen is unknown. Other DNA sequences of this sample code for an identical CDR3.

The V end was cut by 2 bases, the J end by 2 bases, with 11 bases between. The CDR3 consists of 15 residues. The V gene's germline CDR1 is SEHNR and CDR2 FQNEAQ (reference sequence). CD8 cells regarded as naive lacked CD45RO, were positively chosen for CCR7, and omitted terminally differentiated effector memory CD45RA+ cells. This was a deep-level run. For each subset, genomic DNA was distributed in equal portions over several immunoSEQ plates. TCRdb keeps only in-frame clones here, not all; method: immunoSEQ multiplex PCR. The sample gives about 800,000 clones, 96% of which show up once; approximately 0.2% is in the top ten.

The rearrangement joins TRBV7-9 to TRBJ2-3; maybe TRBD1 (5 bases). The clonotype originates from a man aged 30 to 39 in good health. Sequencing was carried out using naive CD8+ T cells sorted from blood. The CDR3 protein is CASSLRGSPTDTQYF. The CDR3 DNA reads TGTGCCAGCAGCTTAAGGGGAAGTCCCACAGATACGCAGTATTTT. Full variable domain (outside the CDR3, taken from reference TRBV7-9 and TRBJ2-3): DTGVSQNPRHKITKRGQNVTFRCDPISEHNRLYWYRQTLGQGPEFLTYFQNEAQLEKSRLLSDRFSAERPKGSFSTLEIQRTEQGDSAMYLCASSLRGSPTDTQYFGPGTRLTVL.